The T cell receptor (beta chain) under discussion was sequenced for a study of chemoradiotherapy in HPV16-positive cancers. As regards this clone: One end of the junction fails to match germline, which may point to a read error.

The CDR3 spans 12 residues. Germline assignment: CDR1 LGHNA and CDR2 YSLEER. TCRdb keeps only in-frame clones here, not all; method: immunoSEQ multiplex PCR. In the table there are hundreds of clones, approximately 90% of which are singletons. This sample comprised tumor tissue, obtained from a patient who underwent chemoradiotherapy. The chain couples TRBV4-3 to TRBJ1-2, with unresolved D. This receptor was obtained from a human donor with HPV-associated anogenital cancer. The CDR3 sequence is CASSQDGRPSSF. The DNA of the CDR3 is TGCGCCAGCAGCCAAGATGGGAGGCCCTCGTCCTTC.